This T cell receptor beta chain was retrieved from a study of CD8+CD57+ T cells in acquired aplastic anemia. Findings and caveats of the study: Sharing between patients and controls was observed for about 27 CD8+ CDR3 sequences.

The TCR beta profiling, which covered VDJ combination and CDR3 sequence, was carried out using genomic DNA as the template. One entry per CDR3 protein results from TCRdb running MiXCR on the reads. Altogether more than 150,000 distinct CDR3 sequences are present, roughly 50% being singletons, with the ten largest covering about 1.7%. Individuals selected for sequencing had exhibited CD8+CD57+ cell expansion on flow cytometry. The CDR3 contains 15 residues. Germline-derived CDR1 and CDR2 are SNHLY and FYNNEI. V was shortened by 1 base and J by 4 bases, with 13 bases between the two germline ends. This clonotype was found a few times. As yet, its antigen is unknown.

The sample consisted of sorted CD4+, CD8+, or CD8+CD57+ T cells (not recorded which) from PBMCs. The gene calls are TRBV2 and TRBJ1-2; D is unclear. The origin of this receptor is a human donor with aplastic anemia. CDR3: CASSEGGVAGYGYTF. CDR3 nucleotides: TGTGCCAGCAGTGAAGGAGGTGTGGCGGGCTATGGCTACACCTTC.